This T cell receptor (beta chain) originates from a study of blood T cells in healthy people across ages. As regards this clonotype: Its antigen is currently unknown.

Study findings and constraints: A roughly linear fall in TCR beta diversity per million T cells was seen with increasing age.

A second PCR of about 6 to 12 cycles used a sample-barcoded 5' primer and a J-beta primer mix. TCRdb re-analysed the 5' RACE reads in MiXCR, keeping a single row per CDR3 protein. The table has some 1.7 million distinct CDR3 sequences, 28% seen once. Germline V gene sequence: CDR1 SGHTA, CDR2 FQGNSA. Trimming left V 5 bases short and J 2 bases short, with 13 bases between. The CDR3 covers 15 residues. Ranging in age from about 6 to 95, the donors were healthy Caucasian individuals from Russia. Every donor gave ten milliliters of peripheral blood. The TCR was taken from a woman in her twenties or thirties in good health. The specimen sequenced was blood. V gene TRBV7-2 combines with J gene TRBJ2-1; weak D call: TRBD1 (5 bases). CDR3 in DNA: TGTGCCAGCAGCCCTCAAGGCAGGGCCTACAATGAGCAGTTCTTC. Amino acids: CASSPQGRAYNEQFF.